This TCR beta chain was captured in a study of identical twins. TCRdb re-derived calls from the 5' RACE reads in MiXCR, one entry per CDR3 protein. The top ten clones hold about 9.1% of a sample with fewer than 450,000 distinct CDR3 sequences, roughly 9% of them seen once. Points on this clonotype: Its antigen is undetermined.

Study observations and caveats: High-abundance cord blood beta clonotypes had fewer insertions; memory repertoires showed none.

This CDR3 spans 15 amino acids. Trimming took off 6 bases at V and 7 bases at J, with 19 bases between the two ends. Sample: naive T cells sorted from blood. This chain joins TRBV12-3 or TRBV12-4 and TRBJ2-1, with D tentatively TRBD1 or TRBD2 (6 bases each). The clonotype comes from a woman aged 45-60 years in good health. The CDR3 here is CASREGGLAGNEQFF. CDR3 in DNA: TGTGCCAGCAGGGAGGGGGGCCTGGCAGGGAATGAGCAGTTCTTC.